This is a list of T cell receptor beta chains from one sample in a study of control samples from healthy donors and cancer patients. The repertoire was sequenced with immunoSEQ multiplex PCR; TCRdb's copy has only in-frame clones and lacks some. This sample has tens of thousands of clones, with around 90% found just once. Sequencing input: blood. These receptor sequences come from a woman between 65 and 79 years old in good health. The conserved cysteine and the conserved F or W are not part of the CDR3 here. The order of the fields is J gene, V gene, CDR3 protein.

J: TRBJ1-2; V: TRBV5-5; CDR3: ASSLRIRDSAYGYT
J: TRBJ2-2; V: TRBV11-2; CDR3: ASSSRTSGVNTGELF
J: TRBJ1-2; V: TRBV12-3/TRBV12-4; CDR3: ASSLRTNYGYT
J: TRBJ2-1; V: TRBV27; CDR3: ASMQREVGEQF
J: TRBJ1-5; V: TRBV29-1; CDR3: SGQENSNQPQH
J: TRBJ2-5; V: TRBV27; CDR3: ASSFAGGFQETQY
J: TRBJ1-2; V: TRBV2; CDR3: ASSSGTNYGYT
J: TRBJ2-1; V: TRBV7-2; CDR3: ASSRGAGTGILLYNEQF
J: TRBJ1-6; V: TRBV11-2; CDR3: ASSLGGGSPLH
J: TRBJ1-2; V: TRBV5-4; CDR3: ASSQDRGLQYGYT
J: TRBJ2-7; V: TRBV9; CDR3: ASSVRENEQY
J: TRBJ2-3; V: TRBV6-5; CDR3: ASSYVAGLTDTQY
J: TRBJ2-1; V: TRBV6-6; CDR3: ASSYNSVSYNEQF
J: TRBJ1-1; V: TRBV11-2; CDR3: ASSPGVLAF
J: TRBJ2-1; V: TRBV5-4; CDR3: ASSSDTYSYNEQF